Each of the 7 T cell receptor beta chains below was sequenced from the same sample in a study of T cell responses to AZD1222 COVID-19 vaccine. Sequencing used immunoSEQ multiplex PCR; TCRdb keeps in-frame clones, though not all of them. Found here are approximately 110,000 clones, 70% to 90% of them singletons; the top ten hold 4.4%. Specimen: peripheral blood, collected 28 days after the second AZD1222 dose. The receptors here all came from an adult who received the AZD1222 COVID-19 vaccine.

This clone was seen only once. The chain carries TRBV6-2 or TRBV6-3 and TRBJ2-6; D is uncertain. This CDR3 region has 13 residues. V lost 0 bases and J lost 3, with 0 bases in between. In germline, CDR1 is MNHEY, CDR2 SVGEGT. The CDR3 sequence: CASSYSGANVLTF. DNA for the CDR3: TGTGCCAGCAGTTACTCTGGGGCCAACGTCCTGACTTTC.

This clone was detected a few times. The chain uses TRBV7-3 and TRBJ2-7; D uncertain. Trimming removed 1 base from V and 4 bases from J, with 11 bases in between. This CDR3 has 14 amino acids. The germline gives CDR1 SGHTA, CDR2 FQGTGA. DNA for the CDR3: TGTGCCAGCAGCTTAAATGGTCAGTCTTACGAGCAGTACTTC. Its protein is CASSLNGQSYEQYF.

The rearrangement links TRBV5-5 to TRBJ1-5; 8 positions match TRBD1. CDR3 length: 15 amino acids. Per germline, CDR1 SGHKS and CDR2 YYEKEE (reference sequence). V dropped 2 bases and J dropped 4; count of bases not matched to a gene: 5. The CDR3: CASSFGQGANQPQHF. Written as DNA, the CDR3 is TGTGCCAGCAGCTTTGGGCAGGGGGCAAATCAGCCCCAGCATTTT.

V gene TRBV6-5 combines with J gene TRBJ1-2; TRBD1 might be the D (5 bases). CDR3 length: 14 residues. Germline V gives CDR1 MNHEY, CDR2 SVGAGI. Deletions cut 8 bases from V and 7 bases from J, with 20 bases between. CDR3 loop: CASSYDSPVAGYTF. The CDR3 bases are TGTGCCAGCTCTTATGACAGCCCCGTGGCTGGCTACACCTTC.

The chain joins TRBV10-3 to TRBJ2-3; D not certain. The CDR3 contains 14 residues. The V gene's germline CDR1 is ENHRY and CDR2 SYGVKD. Trimming left V 4 bases short and J 0 bases short, with 8 bases between. The chain's CDR3 is CAISATTSTDTQYF. Here the CDR3 DNA reads TGTGCCATCAGTGCGACAACTAGCACAGATACGCAGTATTTT.

The rearrangement joins TRBV6-1 to TRBJ1-6, with D perhaps TRBD1 (5 bases). Deletions cut 0 bases from V and 9 bases from J, with 21 bases between. CDR1 is MNHNS and CDR2 is SASEGT in the germline V gene. The CDR3 runs to 18 residues. The CDR3 is CASSEAPPSGTLPSPLHF. Written as DNA, the CDR3 is TGTGCCAGCAGTGAAGCGCCCCCCTCCGGGACCCTTCCTTCACCCCTCCACTTT.

The chain carries TRBV15 and TRBJ1-5; D gene uncertain. Trimming took 1 base from V and 1 from J, leaving 5 bases between them. The CDR3 length is 14 residues. Germline lookup yields CDR1 LNHNV and CDR2 YYDKDF (reference sequence). In DNA form, the CDR3 reads TGTGCCACCAGCAGAGGGGTGAGCAATCAGCCCCAGCATTTT. Protein: CATSRGVSNQPQHF.